The rows below give T cell receptor beta chains drawn from one sample of a study of shared clonotypes between healthy human individuals. Here immunoSEQ multiplex PCR was the method, and the copy in TCRdb shows in-frame clones only, minus some. The sample shows about 1 million clones, 65% to 80% of them seen only once. The sequenced sample was memory CD4+ T cells sorted from blood. The receptors were sampled from a man aged 18 to 29 in good health. Each CDR3 is given with its conserved first and last residue. A D gene is named only where the DNA matches it firmly. Clone size is not always given. Where it is, it says once, few, many or a class for expanded clones.

d_call | clone_size | j_call | v_call | cdr3_aa | cdr3_nt
- | - | TRBJ1-5 | TRBV19 | CASVVTPGANQPQHF | TGTGCCAGTGTTGTCACACCTGGGGCCAATCAGCCCCAGCATTTT
- | - | TRBJ1-3 | TRBV9 | CASSPRPQASSGNTIYF | TGTGCCAGCAGCCCCCGGCCCCAAGCCTCCTCTGGAAACACCATATATTTT
- | - | TRBJ1-1 | TRBV5-4 | CASSLDEGSAFF | TGTGCCAGCAGCTTGGACGAGGGATCCGCTTTCTTT
- | - | TRBJ1-2 | TRBV30 | CAWSFHTPANYGYTF | TGTGCCTGGAGCTTCCATACACCAGCTAACTATGGCTACACCTTC
TRBD1 | - | TRBJ2-3 | TRBV19 | CASSKGQGTDTQYF | TGTGCCAGTAGTAAAGGACAGGGAACAGATACGCAGTATTTT
- | - | TRBJ1-6 | TRBV6-6 | CASSYGQPYSPLHF | TGTGCCAGCAGTTACGGACAGCCCTATTCACCCCTCCACTTT
- | once | TRBJ2-4 | TRBV28 | CASSPLDPKNIQYF | TGTGCCAGCAGTCCTCTTGACCCCAAAAACATTCAGTACTTC
- | - | TRBJ1-1 | TRBV5-1 | CASSLGEWNTEAFF | TGCGCCAGCAGCTTGGGGGAGTGGAACACTGAAGCTTTCTTT
TRBD2 | - | TRBJ2-7 | TRBV5-4 | CASSTEIAGGEQYF | TGTGCCAGCAGCACCGAAATAGCGGGAGGCGAGCAGTACTTC
- | - | TRBJ1-4 | TRBV7-9 | CASSLTSTNEKLFF | TGTGCCAGCAGCCTGACCTCAACTAATGAAAAACTGTTTTTT
TRBD1 | - | TRBJ2-2 | TRBV11-3 | CASSGQENTGELFF | TGTGCCAGCAGCGGACAGGAGAACACCGGGGAGCTGTTTTTT
- | - | TRBJ1-5 | TRBV7-2 | CASSPGLESNQPQHF | TGTGCCAGCAGCCCCGGACTTGAGAGCAATCAGCCCCAGCATTTT
- | few | TRBJ2-6 | TRBV30 | CAWTIRRAGANVLTF | TGTGCCTGGACGATCAGGAGGGCGGGGGCCAACGTCCTGACTTTC
- | - | TRBJ2-1 | TRBV7-2 | CASSAKGYGTQKKEQFF | TGTGCCAGCAGCGCAAAGGGGTACGGGACCCAAAAAAAAGAGCAGTTCTTC
TRBD1 | few | TRBJ2-7 | TRBV6-1 | CASSERTGGGYEQYF | TGTGCCAGCAGTGAAAGGACAGGGGGCGGATACGAGCAGTACTTC
TRBD2 | - | TRBJ2-7 | TRBV29-1 | CSVGTPRSGGSYEQYF | TGCAGCGTTGGGACGCCTCGTAGCGGGGGCTCCTACGAGCAGTACTTC
- | many | TRBJ1-1 | TRBV29-1 | CSVMQNTEAFF | TGCAGCGTGATGCAGAACACTGAAGCTTTCTTT
- | many | TRBJ2-2 | TRBV2 | CASSGQVNTGELFF | TGTGCCAGCAGTGGGCAGGTGAACACCGGGGAGCTGTTTTTT
- | few | TRBJ2-1 | TRBV4-1 | CASSQDRVARNEQFF | TGCGCCAGCAGCCAAGACCGGGTCGCTAGGAATGAGCAGTTCTTC
- | - | TRBJ2-3 | TRBV27 | CASSLREGDTQYF | TGTGCCAGCAGTTTAAGGGAAGGGGATACGCAGTATTTT
TRBD1 | once | TRBJ1-2 | TRBV11-2 | CASSEDRVRGYTF | TGTGCCAGCAGCGAAGACAGGGTCCGTGGCTACACCTTC
- | - | TRBJ2-3 | TRBV10-3 | CAISNGSTSTDTQYF | TGTGCCATCAGTAACGGGAGCACATCGACAGATACGCAGTATTTT
TRBD1 | few | TRBJ1-1 | TRBV5-4 | CASSSGDRGTEAFF | TGTGCCAGCAGTAGTGGGGACAGGGGCACTGAAGCTTTCTTT
TRBD2 | many | TRBJ2-1 | TRBV7-2 | CASSLSWGGYNEQFF | TGTGCCAGCAGCTTATCTTGGGGGGGGTACAATGAGCAGTTCTTC
- | - | TRBJ2-7 | TRBV28 | CASQIGQASSYEQYF | TGTGCCAGCCAAATCGGGCAGGCGAGCTCCTACGAGCAGTACTTC
- | few | TRBJ1-2 | TRBV30 | CAWNAQGSHTF | TGTGCCTGGAATGCGCAGGGATCCCACACCTTC
- | - | TRBJ1-6 | TRBV5-6 | CASSLATGSPLHF | TGTGCCAGCAGCTTGGCCACGGGGTCACCCCTCCACTTT
- | - | TRBJ1-1 | TRBV28 | CASSPLSAGVTEAFF | TGTGCCAGCAGTCCGCTGAGTGCTGGAGTCACTGAAGCTTTCTTT